This T cell receptor beta chain was observed in a study of T cells in Graves' hyperthyroidism and ophthalmopathy. Study-level findings and limits: Ophthalmopathy cases were set apart from stable hyperthyroidism by a 13 V-J model.

The germline V gene has CDR1 DFQATT and CDR2 SNEGSKA (reference sequence). Losses at the gene ends were 3 bases for V and 7 bases for J; bases not matched to a gene: 4. This CDR3 has 12 amino acids. In the case of this clonotype: Its target is unknown.

Any patient presenting with uncontrolled infection, other autoimmune disease, pregnancy or lactation was left out. RNA transcripts gave rise to amplified TCR beta CDR3 regions. The TCR CDR3 first-round RT-PCR relied on the HTBI primer set. TCRdb redid the calling of the multiplex PCR reads with MiXCR, one entry per CDR3 protein. The profile covers about 740,000 distinct CDR3 sequences, with 12% to 15% appearing a single time and roughly a tenth taken by the ten largest. Sample: blood. The genes are TRBV20-1 and TRBJ2-7, with 9 nucleotides matching TRBD1. The sequence was obtained from a young woman with Graves' hyperthyroidism. CDR3 amino acids: CSASTGGGEQYF. CDR3 in DNA: TGCAGTGCTAGTACAGGGGGCGGAGAGCAGTACTTC.